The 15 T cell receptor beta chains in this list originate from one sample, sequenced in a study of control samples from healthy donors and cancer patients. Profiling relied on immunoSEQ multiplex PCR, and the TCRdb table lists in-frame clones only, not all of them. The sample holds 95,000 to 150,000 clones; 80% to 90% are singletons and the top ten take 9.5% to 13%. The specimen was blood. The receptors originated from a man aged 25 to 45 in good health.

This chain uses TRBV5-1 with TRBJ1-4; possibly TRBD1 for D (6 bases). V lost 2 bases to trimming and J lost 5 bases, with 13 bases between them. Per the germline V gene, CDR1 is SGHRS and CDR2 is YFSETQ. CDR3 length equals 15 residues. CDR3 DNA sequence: TGCGCCAGCAGCTTTCAGGGGTGGTTAAATGAAAAACTGTTTTTT. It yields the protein CASSFQGWLNEKLFF. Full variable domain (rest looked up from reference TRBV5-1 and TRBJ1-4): KAGVTQTPRYLIKTRGQQVTLSCSPISGHRSVSWYQQTPGQGLQFLFEYFSETQRNKGNFPGRFSGRQFSNSRSEMNVSTLELGDSALYLCASSFQGWLNEKLFFGSGTQLSVL.

The CDR3 spells CASSPLLGLAGGEQFF. The DNA of the CDR3 is TGTGCCAGCAGCCCACTTCTAGGACTTGCAGGTGGGGAGCAGTTCTTC. The chain has TRBV7-2 and TRBJ2-1; perhaps TRBD2 as D (5 bases). The CDR3 has 16 residues. Germline V gene data show CDR1 as SGHTA and CDR2 as FQGNSA. V was shortened by 5 bases and J by 10 bases, with 24 bases between the two germline ends.

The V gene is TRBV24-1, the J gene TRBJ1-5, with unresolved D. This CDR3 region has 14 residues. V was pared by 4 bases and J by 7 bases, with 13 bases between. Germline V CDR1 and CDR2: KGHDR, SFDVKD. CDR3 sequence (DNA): TGTGCCACCAGTGACTCACAGCTAGGCCAGCCCCAGCATTTT. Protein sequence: CATSDSQLGQPQHF.

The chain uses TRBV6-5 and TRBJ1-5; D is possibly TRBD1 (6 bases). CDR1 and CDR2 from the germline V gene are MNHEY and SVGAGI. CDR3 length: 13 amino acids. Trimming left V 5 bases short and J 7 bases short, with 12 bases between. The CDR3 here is CASSTGRWQPQHF. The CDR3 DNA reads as TGTGCCAGCAGTACAGGGAGATGGCAGCCCCAGCATTTT.

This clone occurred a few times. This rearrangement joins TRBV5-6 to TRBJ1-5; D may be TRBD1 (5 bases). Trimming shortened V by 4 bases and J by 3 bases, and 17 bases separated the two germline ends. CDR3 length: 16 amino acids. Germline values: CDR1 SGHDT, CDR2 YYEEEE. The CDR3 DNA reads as TGTGCCAGCAGCCTCTGGGACCGCACCGACAATCAGCCCCAGCATTTT. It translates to CASSLWDRTDNQPQHF.

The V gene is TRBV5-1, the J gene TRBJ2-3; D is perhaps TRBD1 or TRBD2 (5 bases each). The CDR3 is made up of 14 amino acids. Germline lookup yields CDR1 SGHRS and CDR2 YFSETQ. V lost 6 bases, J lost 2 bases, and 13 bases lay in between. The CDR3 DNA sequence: TGCGCCAGCAACTCGGGACGTACCACAGATACGCAGTATTTT. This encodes CASNSGRTTDTQYF.

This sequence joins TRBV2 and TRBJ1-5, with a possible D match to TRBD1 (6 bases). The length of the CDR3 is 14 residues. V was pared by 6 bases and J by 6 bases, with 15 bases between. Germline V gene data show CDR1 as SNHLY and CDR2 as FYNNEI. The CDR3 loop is CASREQGGGQPQHF. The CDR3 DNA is TGTGCCAGCAGGGAACAGGGAGGCGGTCAGCCCCAGCATTTT. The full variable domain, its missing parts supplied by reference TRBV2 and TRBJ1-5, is EPEVTQTPSHQVTQMGQEVILRCVPISNHLYFYWYRQILGQKVEFLVSFYNNEISEKSEIFDDQFSVERPDGSNFTLKIRSTKLEDSAMYFCASREQGGGQPQHFGDGTRLSIL.

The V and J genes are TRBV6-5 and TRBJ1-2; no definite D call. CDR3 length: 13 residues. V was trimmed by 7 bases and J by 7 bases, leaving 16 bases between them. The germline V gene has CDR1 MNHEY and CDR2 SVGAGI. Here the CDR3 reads CASTNSRRIGYTF. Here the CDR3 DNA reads TGTGCCAGCACCAATTCAAGGAGGATTGGCTACACCTTC.

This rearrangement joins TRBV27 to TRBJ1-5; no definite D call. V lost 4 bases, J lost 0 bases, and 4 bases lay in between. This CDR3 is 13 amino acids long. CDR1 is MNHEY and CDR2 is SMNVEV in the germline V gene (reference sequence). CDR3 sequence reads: CASSSFSNQPQHF. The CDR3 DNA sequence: TGTGCCAGCAGTTCTTTTAGCAATCAGCCCCAGCATTTT.

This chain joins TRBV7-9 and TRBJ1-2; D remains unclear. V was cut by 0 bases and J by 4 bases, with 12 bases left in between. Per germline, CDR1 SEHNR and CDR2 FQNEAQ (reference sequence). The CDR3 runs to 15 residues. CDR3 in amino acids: CASSLALVGLYGYTF. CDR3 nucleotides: TGTGCCAGCAGCTTAGCGCTTGTAGGTCTCTATGGCTACACCTTC.

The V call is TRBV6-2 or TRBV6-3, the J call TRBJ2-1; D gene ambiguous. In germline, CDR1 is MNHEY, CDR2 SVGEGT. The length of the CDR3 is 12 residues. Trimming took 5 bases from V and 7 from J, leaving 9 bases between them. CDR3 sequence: CASSSVGNEQFF. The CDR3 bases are TGTGCCAGCAGTAGCGTCGGAAATGAGCAGTTCTTC.

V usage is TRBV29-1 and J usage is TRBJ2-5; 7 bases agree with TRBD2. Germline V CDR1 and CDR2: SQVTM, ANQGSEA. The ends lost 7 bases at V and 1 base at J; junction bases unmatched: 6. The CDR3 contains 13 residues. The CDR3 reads CSAGGGLQETQYF. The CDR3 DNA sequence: TGCAGCGCGGGGGGTGGACTCCAAGAGACCCAGTACTTC.

CDR3 in DNA: TGTGCCAGCAGAACAGGGTACGACTATGGCTACACCTTC. Translation gives CASRTGYDYGYTF. This sequence joins TRBV28 and TRBJ1-2; weak D call: TRBD1 (6 bases). From germline, CDR1 is MDHEN and CDR2 SYDVKM. Deletions cut 6 bases from V and 3 bases from J, with 11 bases between. The CDR3 is 13 residues long.

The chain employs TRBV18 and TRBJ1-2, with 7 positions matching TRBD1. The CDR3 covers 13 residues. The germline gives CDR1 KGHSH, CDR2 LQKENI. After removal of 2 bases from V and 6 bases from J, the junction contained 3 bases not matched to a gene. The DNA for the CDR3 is TGTGCCAGCTCACCAGGACAGGATGATGGCTACACCTTC. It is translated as CASSPGQDDGYTF. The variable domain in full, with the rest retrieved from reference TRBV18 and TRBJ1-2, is NAGVMQNPRHLVRRRGQEARLRCSPMKGHSHVYWYRQLPEEGLKFMVYLQKENIIDESGMPKERFSAEFPKEGPSILRIQQVVRGDSAAYFCASSPGQDDGYTFGSGTRLTVV.

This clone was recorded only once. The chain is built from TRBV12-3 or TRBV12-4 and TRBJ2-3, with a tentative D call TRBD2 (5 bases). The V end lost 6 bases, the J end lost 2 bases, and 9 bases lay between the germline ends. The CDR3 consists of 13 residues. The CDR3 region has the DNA TGTGCCAGCAGCCGAGGGTACACAGATACGCAGTATTTT. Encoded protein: CASSRGYTDTQYF.